This is a list of T cell receptor beta chains from one sample in a study of beta chain features in type 1 diabetes. The method was immunoSEQ multiplex PCR; TCRdb's version includes in-frame clones alone and lacks a portion of them. The sample holds 160,000 or so clones; about 9% are singletons and the top ten take about 0.7%. The sample taken for sequencing was central memory CD4+ T cells from blood. Every receptor here comes from a woman aged 30 to 39 with type 1 diabetes. Both conserved end residues are part of each CDR3. The D gene is left open where the match is weak. Size values are once, few and many counts, or a class for expanded clones, and some rows have none.

clone size,D gene,V gene,J gene,CDR3 DNA,CDR3 protein
.,TRBD1,TRBV5-6,TRBJ1-1,TGTGCCAGCAGCTTGGGACAGGGTGGGGACACTGAAGCTTTCTTT,CASSLGQGGDTEAFF
.,TRBD2,TRBV29-1,TRBJ2-4,TGCAGCGTTGAACCTCTCGGGGGGAACATTCAGTACTTC,CSVEPLGGNIQYF
.,.,TRBV14,TRBJ2-1,TGTGCCAGCAGCCCACGACTAGTCTACAATGAGCAGTTCTTC,CASSPRLVYNEQFF
.,.,TRBV28,TRBJ1-2,TGTGCCAGCTTGTCCGGGCGGGGCTATGGCTACACCTTC,CASLSGRGYGYTF
.,.,TRBV12-5,TRBJ1-2,TGTGCTAGTGGGGGTTCGGGCTATGGCTACACCTTC,CASGGSGYGYTF
few,TRBD2,TRBV9,TRBJ2-1,TGTGCCAGCAGCGTAGGGGAGACTAGCCGCAATGAGCAGTTCTTC,CASSVGETSRNEQFF
many,.,TRBV2,TRBJ1-1,TGTGCCAGCACAACACAGGGGAACACTGAAGCTTTCTTT,CASTTQGNTEAFF
few,TRBD2,TRBV11-2,TRBJ2-7,TGTGCCAGCAGCTTAGCTAGCGGGAGGGCCACGCAGTACTTC,CASSLASGRATQYF
few,.,TRBV7-3,TRBJ2-2,TGTGCCAGCAGCCTTGGACAGGGGGAGCTGTTTTTT,CASSLGQGELFF
.,.,TRBV21-1,TRBJ2-7,TGTGCCAGCAGCAAAGGGAGGGAAGTTGGCCACGAGCAGTACTTC,CASSKGREVGHEQYF
few,.,TRBV2,TRBJ2-7,TGTGCCAGCAGTGCTCAGGGCACAGAATACGAGCAGTACTTC,CASSAQGTEYEQYF
.,.,TRBV14,TRBJ1-2,TGTGCCAGCAGCCAAGATCAGCGGAACTATGGCTACACCTTC,CASSQDQRNYGYTF
few,.,TRBV5-1,TRBJ2-1,TGCGCCAGCGCCCCCGAGGGTCCCCCAAACAATGAGCAGTTCTTC,CASAPEGPPNNEQFF
few,TRBD2,TRBV4-1,TRBJ2-1,TGCGCCAGCAGCCAAGGGACTAGCTACAATGAGCAGTTCTTC,CASSQGTSYNEQFF
few,TRBD1,TRBV5-1,TRBJ2-7,TGCGCCAGCAGCCTCCGGGACAGGGCCTACGAGCAGTACTTC,CASSLRDRAYEQYF
.,.,TRBV28,TRBJ1-2,TGTGCCAGCAGTGGGACACTAAGACGCTATGGCTACACCTTC,CASSGTLRRYGYTF
.,.,TRBV18,TRBJ1-2,TGTGCCAGCTCACCAGAACAGGCGAACTATGGCTACACCTTC,CASSPEQANYGYTF
.,.,TRBV6-6,TRBJ2-5,TGTGCCAGCAGTTACGTTGGAGCGAGGGAGGAGACCCAGTACTTC,CASSYVGAREETQYF
few,TRBD2,TRBV2,TRBJ2-1,TGTGCCAGCAGCGCTGGACTAGCTTCCTACAATGAGCAGTTCTTC,CASSAGLASYNEQFF
few,.,TRBV5-1,TRBJ1-1,TGCGCCAGCAGCATCACAGGGCGAGCGACTGAAGCTTTCTTT,CASSITGRATEAFF
.,TRBD2,TRBV19,TRBJ2-1,TGTGCCAGTATGAGCAGCGGGAGGGGAAATGAGCAGTTCTTC,CASMSSGRGNEQFF
.,.,TRBV30,TRBJ2-1,TGTGCCTGGAGTAGGGCGGGGTCGGAGCAGTTCTTC,CAWSRAGSEQFF